The clone carrying this T cell receptor (beta chain) was seen at least ten times. This specimen belongs to a study of CD8 T cells in ankylosing spondylitis. TCRdb passed the 5' RACE reads through MiXCR, listing each CDR3 protein once. The sample consists of 190,000 or so distinct CDR3 sequences, more than 10% of them appearing once. The length of the CDR3 is 13 residues. Germline V gene lookup returns CDR1 SQVTM and CDR2 ANQGSEA. V was pared by 7 bases and J by 1 base, with 11 bases between. This receptor was taken from a male donor with ankylosing spondylitis or in good health (not recorded which). The chain carries TRBV29-1 and TRBJ2-1; D is undetermined. Material: blood, either unsorted or a sorted T cell fraction (not recorded which). The CDR3 sequence is CSALVVSYNEQFF. The CDR3 DNA is TGCAGCGCTCTGGTAGTTTCCTACAATGAGCAGTTCTTC.